This T cell receptor beta chain was obtained from a study of T cell repertoires in cytomegalovirus infection. Whole-study context: Public TCR beta signatures provided an indication of both CMV infection and a matching HLA type.

CDR3 size: 14 residues. Germline V gives CDR1 DFQATT, CDR2 SNEGSKA (reference sequence). The V and J ends lost 0 bases and 4 bases respectively, with 12 bases between them. TCRdb itself ran the reads through MiXCR, one entry per CDR3 protein. This table holds approximately 400,000 distinct CDR3 sequences, 25% to 40% found once. This clonotype was sampled from a human donor in good health (CMV status not recorded). Some clones in this sample may be carry-over from other donors' samples. Sequences were obtained from PBMCs. The V gene is TRBV20-1, the J gene TRBJ1-2, with D uncertain. The CDR3 loop is CSARDQWGPYGYTF. In DNA form, the CDR3 reads TGCAGTGCTAGAGATCAATGGGGTCCCTATGGCTACACCTTC.